This TCR beta chain was recorded in a study of tumor-infiltrating lymphocytes in primary liver carcinoma (dated by TCRdb to 2017 to 2019). About the study as a whole: Of the five patients (three men and two women, aged 30 to 69 years), four had hepatocellular carcinoma and one had combined HCC and intrahepatic cholangiocarcinoma. Repertoires from technical replicates were highly reproducible, with mean shared-clone rates about 0.88 and correlation coefficients above 0.95. The five patients had tumors staged T1-T3 N0M0, with maximum diameters ranging from roughly 4.2 to 11 cm. Agilent mRNA microarray profiling was performed on the 25 tumor region samples to relate TCRbeta repertoire diversity to the local molecular phenotype. Each sample produced roughly 3.65 to 7.13 million productive TCRbeta reads, and read depth showed no significant difference between tissue types. A total of approximately 35 specimens from 5 patients underwent TCRbeta repertoire sequencing, comprising around 25 tumor regions, 5 adjacent noncancerous liver tissues and 5 peripheral blood samples. Across five regions of each liver tumor, along with adjacent normal tissue and blood, the study brought together TCRbeta repertoire sequencing, expression microarrays and whole-exome sequencing. Overall results and qualifications from the work: The study included only a handful of patients, and the authors note findings should be validated in a larger study. A significantly larger repertoire fraction was made up by the top 250 clones in tumors than in blood (p = 0.039). Bulk unsorted samples precluded comparing CD4+ and CD8+ T cell repertoires. Just about 7-25% of top clones turned up in all five regions of a tumor, which suggests spatial heterogeneity among tumor-infiltrating T cells. Only the TCR beta chain was sequenced, so true repertoire diversity is likely underestimated because unpaired alpha chains were not captured. Repertoire overlap was higher between tumor regions (mean about 36%) than tumor-adjacent (approximately 17%) or tumor-blood (roughly 14%) pairs, consistent with antigen-driven expansion.

Without any cell sorting, total RNA and DNA were co-extracted from around 18-30 mg of bulk tissue using the AllPrep DNA/RNA mini kit. Between late 2015 and March 2016, roughly five patients in China with histopathologically diagnosed primary liver carcinoma had their tumors surgically resected. Chronic HBV infection was present in the patients, and the patients were treatment-naive at sampling. Five spatially separated regions were sampled per tumor: superior, inferior, left-lateral and right-lateral poles, plus the tumor centre. More than 80% viable tumor cells were found by histology in every tumor sample. Fresh tumor and adjacent tissue pieces were bisected; one half was stored in RNAlater at -80°C, the other sent for histology. A constant-region primer and ProtoScript II reverse transcriptase were used to reverse-transcribe TCRbeta-specific cDNA from approximately 450 ng total RNA. Construction of the TCRbeta libraries relied on three nested rounds of multiplex PCR, following a slightly modified ARM-PCR procedure. Each of the first two PCR rounds ran for approximately 10 cycles and used multiplex TRBV1-TRBV30 forward primers together with a Cbeta reverse primer. A final 25-cycle PCR with Deep VentR polymerase added sample barcodes and Illumina adapters. Amplicons of 200-500 bp were gel-purified with a QIAquick gel extraction kit before sequencing. The TCRbeta amplicons were sequenced with 250-bp paired-end reads on an Illumina HiSeq 2500. The study's own analysis went as follows. Trimmomatic v0.33 was used to quality-trim the reads, and FLASH v1.2.11 was used to merge paired reads so that full CDR3 sequences could be recovered. V, D and J germline segments were assigned to the rearranged TCRbeta sequences by MiGEC v1.2.1b. Clonotype statistics and Shannon-Wiener diversity indices were computed with VDJtools v1.0.0. To reduce sampling bias, subsequent analyses other than the diversity analysis used only the 250 most abundant clonotypes in each sample. TCRdb reran the public reads through fastp at Q25 and MiXCR, keeping productive beta chains. Under each unique CDR3 protein, matching rows form one entry showing the most common genes and DNA. These V and J calls derive from TCRdb rather than the authors' analysis. The sample records about 59,000 distinct CDR3 sequences, 70% to 85% of which are singletons. About 56% of the sample is in the top ten clones.

There are 18 amino acids in the CDR3, from cysteine to phenylalanine inclusive. Left in the record is the CDR3 DNA by itself, 54 bases read in frame from the first base. Per the germline V gene, MGHRA is the CDR1 and YSYEKL is the CDR2. For this clonotype: Its antigen remains unidentified. Relative to the germline gene, one junction end is altered; a read error may explain this.

The sequence is built from TRBV4-1 and TRBJ2-3, and 10 bases in between align with TRBD2. Material for sequencing was liver tumor tissue from sampling region 2. The cell subset or site tag for this specimen amounts to: tumor region T2, inferior pole. The receptor's source is a man in his forties or fifties with primary liver carcinoma and hepatitis B virus infection. The CDR3 protein: CSSSQTIALAGVTDTLYF. The DNA reads TGCTCCAGCAGCCAGACCATTGCTCTAGCGGGAGTCACCGATACGCTGTATTTT.